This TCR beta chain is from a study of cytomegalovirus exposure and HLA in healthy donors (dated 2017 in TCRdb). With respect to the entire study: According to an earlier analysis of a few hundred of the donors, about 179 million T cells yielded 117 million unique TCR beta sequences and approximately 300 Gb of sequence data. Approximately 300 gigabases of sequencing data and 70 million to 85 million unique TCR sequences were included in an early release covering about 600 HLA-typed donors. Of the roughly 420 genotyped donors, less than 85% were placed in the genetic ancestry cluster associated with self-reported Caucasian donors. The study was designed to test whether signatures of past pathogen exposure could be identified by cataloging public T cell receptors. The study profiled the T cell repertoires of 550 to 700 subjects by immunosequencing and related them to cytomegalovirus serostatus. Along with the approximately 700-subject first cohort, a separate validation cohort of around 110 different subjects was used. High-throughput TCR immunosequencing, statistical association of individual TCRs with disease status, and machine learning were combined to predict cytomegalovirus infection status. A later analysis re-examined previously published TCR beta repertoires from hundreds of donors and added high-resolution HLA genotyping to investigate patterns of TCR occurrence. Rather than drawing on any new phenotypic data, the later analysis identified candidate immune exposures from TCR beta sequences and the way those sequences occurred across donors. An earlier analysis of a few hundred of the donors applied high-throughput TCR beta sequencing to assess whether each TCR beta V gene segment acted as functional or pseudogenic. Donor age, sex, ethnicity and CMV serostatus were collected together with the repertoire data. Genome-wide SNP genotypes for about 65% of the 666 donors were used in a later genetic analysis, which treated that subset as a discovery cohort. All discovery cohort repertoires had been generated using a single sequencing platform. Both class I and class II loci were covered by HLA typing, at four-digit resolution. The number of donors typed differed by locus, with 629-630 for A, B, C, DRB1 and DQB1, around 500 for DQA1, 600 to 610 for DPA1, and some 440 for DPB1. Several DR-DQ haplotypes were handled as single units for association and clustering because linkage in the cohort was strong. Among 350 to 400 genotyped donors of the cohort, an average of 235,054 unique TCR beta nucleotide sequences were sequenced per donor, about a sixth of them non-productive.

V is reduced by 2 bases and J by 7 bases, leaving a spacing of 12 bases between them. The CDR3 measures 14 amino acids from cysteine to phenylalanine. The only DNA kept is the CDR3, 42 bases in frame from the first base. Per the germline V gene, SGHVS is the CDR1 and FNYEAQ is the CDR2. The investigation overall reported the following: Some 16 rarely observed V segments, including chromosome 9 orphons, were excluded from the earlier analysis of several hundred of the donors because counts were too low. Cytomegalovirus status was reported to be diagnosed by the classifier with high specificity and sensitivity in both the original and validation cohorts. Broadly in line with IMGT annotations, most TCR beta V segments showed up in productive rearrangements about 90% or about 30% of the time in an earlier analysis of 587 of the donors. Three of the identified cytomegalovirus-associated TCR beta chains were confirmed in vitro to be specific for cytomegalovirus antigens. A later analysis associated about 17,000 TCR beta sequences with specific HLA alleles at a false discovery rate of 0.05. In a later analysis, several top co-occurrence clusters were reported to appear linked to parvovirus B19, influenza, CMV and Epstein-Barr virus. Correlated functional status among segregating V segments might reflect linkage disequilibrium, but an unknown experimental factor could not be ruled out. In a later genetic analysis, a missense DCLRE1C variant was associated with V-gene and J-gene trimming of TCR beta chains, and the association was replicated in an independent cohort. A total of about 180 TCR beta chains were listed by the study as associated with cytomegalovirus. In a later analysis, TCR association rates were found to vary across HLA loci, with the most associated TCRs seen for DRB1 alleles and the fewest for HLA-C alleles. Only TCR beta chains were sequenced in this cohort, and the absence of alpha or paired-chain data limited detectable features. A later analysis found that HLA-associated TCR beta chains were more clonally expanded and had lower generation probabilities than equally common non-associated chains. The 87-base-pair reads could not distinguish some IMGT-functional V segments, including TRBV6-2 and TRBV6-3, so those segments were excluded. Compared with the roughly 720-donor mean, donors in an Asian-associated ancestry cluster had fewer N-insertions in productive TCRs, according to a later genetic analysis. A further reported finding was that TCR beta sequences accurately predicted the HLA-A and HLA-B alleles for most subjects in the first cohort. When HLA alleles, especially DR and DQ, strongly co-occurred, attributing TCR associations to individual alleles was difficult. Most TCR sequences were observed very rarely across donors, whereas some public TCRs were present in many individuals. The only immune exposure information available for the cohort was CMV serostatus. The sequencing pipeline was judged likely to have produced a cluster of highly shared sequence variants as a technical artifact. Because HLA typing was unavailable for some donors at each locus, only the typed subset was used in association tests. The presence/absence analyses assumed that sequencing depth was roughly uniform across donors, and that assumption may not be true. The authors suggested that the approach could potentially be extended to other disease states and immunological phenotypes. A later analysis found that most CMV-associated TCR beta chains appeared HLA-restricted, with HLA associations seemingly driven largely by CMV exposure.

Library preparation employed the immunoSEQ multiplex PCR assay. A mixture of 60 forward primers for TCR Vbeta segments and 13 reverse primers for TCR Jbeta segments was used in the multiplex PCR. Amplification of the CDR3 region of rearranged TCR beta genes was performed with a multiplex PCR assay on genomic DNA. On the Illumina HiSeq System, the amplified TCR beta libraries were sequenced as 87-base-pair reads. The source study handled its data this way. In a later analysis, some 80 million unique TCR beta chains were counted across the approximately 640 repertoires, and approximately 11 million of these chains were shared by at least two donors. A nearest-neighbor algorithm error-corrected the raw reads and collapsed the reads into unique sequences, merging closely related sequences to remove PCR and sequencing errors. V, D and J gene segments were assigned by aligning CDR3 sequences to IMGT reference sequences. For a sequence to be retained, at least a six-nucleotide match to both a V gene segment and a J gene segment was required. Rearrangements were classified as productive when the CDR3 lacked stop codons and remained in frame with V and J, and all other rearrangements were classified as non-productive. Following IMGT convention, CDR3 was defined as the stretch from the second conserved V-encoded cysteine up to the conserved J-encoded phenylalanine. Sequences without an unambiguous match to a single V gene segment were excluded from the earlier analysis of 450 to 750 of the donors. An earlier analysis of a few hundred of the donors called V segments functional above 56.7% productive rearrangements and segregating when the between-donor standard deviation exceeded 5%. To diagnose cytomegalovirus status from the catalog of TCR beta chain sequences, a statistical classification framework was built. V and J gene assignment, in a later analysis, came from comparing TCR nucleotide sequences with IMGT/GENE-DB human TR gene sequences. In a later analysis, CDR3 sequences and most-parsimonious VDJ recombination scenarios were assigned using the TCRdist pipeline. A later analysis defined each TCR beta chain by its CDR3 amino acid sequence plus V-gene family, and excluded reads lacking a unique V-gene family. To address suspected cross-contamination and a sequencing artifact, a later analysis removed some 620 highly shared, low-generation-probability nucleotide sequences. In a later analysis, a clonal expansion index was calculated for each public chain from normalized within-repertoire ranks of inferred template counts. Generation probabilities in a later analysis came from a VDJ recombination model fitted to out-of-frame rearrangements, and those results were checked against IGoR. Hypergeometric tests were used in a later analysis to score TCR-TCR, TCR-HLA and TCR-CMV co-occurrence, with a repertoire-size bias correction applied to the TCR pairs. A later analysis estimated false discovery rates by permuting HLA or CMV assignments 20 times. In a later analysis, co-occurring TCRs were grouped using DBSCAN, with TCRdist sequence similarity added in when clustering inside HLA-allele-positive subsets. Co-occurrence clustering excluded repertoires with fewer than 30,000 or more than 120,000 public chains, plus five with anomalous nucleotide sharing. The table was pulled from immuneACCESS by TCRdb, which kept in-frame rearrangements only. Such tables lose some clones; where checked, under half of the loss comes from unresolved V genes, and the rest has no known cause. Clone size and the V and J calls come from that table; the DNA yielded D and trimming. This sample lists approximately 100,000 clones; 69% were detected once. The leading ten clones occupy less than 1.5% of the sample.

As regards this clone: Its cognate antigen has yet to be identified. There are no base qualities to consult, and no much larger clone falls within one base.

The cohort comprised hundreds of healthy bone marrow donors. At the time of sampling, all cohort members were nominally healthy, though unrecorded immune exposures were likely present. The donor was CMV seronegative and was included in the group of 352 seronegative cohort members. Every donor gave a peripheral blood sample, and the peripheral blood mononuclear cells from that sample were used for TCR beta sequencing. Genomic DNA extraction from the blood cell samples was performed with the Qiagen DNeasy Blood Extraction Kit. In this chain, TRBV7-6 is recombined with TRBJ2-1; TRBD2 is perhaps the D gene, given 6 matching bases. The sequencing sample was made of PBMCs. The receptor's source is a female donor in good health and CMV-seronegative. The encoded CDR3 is CASSLLREGNEQFF. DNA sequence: TGTGCCAGCAGCTTACTGCGGGAAGGGAATGAGCAGTTCTTC. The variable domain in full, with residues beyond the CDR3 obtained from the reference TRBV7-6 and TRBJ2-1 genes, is GAGVSQSPRYKVTKRGQDVALRCDPISGHVSLYWYRQALGQGPEFLTYFNYEAQQDKSGLPNDRFSAERPEGSISTLTIQRTEQRDSAMYRCASSLLREGNEQFFGPGTRLTVL.